This paragraph reports one T cell receptor beta chain. The clone's antigen remains unknown. No base quality information exists; no much larger clone differs at one position. Including cysteine and phenylalanine, the CDR3 has 15 amino acids. The CDR3 DNA has 45 bases and is translated from base 1. CDR1 and CDR2, per the germline V gene (reference sequence), are GTSNPN and SVGIG. The germline V and J ends show losses of 3 bases and 7 bases respectively, and no gene match explains 11 bases of the junction. The sample originates from a study of blood T cell repertoires in COVID-19 (dated by TCRdb to 2018 to 2021). About the full investigation: Samples from collaborators originated in the United States, Italy and Spain and spanned both the acute and convalescent phases of COVID-19. A de-identified subject ID, COVID-19 status, age in years and sex were almost always included in the sample metadata. The samples were drawn from two sources: the first 160 participants of the ongoing ImmuneRACE study, and 1,200 or so subjects contributed by 6 global collaborators. Deeply sampled blood TCRbeta repertoires from subjects exposed to, actively infected with, or recovered from COVID-19 were included in the dataset. The material from the prospective study consisted of cDNA or gDNA derived from T cells, B-cell-depleted T cells, or PBMCs. Where available, HLA class I and class II types were obtained from metadata supplied by the sample provider rather than from assay-based typing. The repertoires were released in a freely available public database meant as a resource for research on the immune response to SARS-CoV-2.

Points the paper makes about the study in general: The amount of clinical and demographic metadata varied by source and participant and was provided uncurated.

Another Seattle source contributed samples from volunteer blood donors who had recovered from COVID-19. Whole blood was collected in K2EDTA tubes by collaborating institutions according to the institutions' own protocols. Collaborator samples were shipped for TCRbeta analysis as frozen whole blood, isolated PBMCs, or DNA extracted from either sample type. TCRbeta CDR3 regions were amplified from genomic DNA using the immunoSEQ Assay, a bias-controlled multiplex PCR. On the authors' methods: Nucleated cell counts per sample were estimated from amplification of reference gene primers within the assay. To quantify the absolute abundance of each unique TCRbeta CDR3 rearrangement, sequence reads were collapsed and filtered. For each sample, productive Simpson clonality was calculated as the square root of Simpson's diversity index over productive rearrangements. The source is immuneACCESS, and TCRdb retained only in-frame sequences with V and J called. Part of the clones is not carried over; for the studies checked, unresolved V genes explain less than half of this, and the remainder is unexplained. V and J calls and clone size are copied from that table; D and trimming were computed from the DNA. Recorded for this sample are 200,000 to 300,000 clones; about 88% of them occurred a single time. The top ten clones comprise about 4.1% of the sample.

The sequencing input was peripheral blood. This clonotype was sampled from a man aged 55 to 70 who had recovered from COVID-19. The chain is assembled from TRBV30 and TRBJ1-4, with 7 bases matching TRBD1. For the CDR3, the sequence is CAWRERQGWSEKLFF. The DNA reads TGTGCCTGGAGAGAGCGACAGGGCTGGAGTGAAAAACTGTTTTTT. With the portions outside the CDR3 filled from the reference TRBV30 and TRBJ1-4 genes, the complete variable region becomes SQTIHQWPATLVQPVGSPLSLECTVEGTSNPNLYWYRQAAGRGLQLLFYSVGIGQISSEVPQNLSASRPQDRQFILSSKKLLLSDSGFYLCAWRERQGWSEKLFFGSGTQLSVL.